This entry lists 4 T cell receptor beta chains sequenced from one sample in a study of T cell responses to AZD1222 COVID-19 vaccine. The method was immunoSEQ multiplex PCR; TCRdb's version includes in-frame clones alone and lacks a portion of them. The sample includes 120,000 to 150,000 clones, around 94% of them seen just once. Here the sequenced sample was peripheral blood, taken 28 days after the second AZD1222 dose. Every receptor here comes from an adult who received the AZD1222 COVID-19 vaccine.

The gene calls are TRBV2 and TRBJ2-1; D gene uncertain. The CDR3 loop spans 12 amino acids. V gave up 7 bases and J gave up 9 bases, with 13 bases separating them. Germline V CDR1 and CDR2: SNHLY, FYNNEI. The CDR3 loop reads CASNDLVAEQFF. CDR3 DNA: TGTGCCAGCAACGACCTAGTAGCTGAGCAGTTCTTC.

Written as DNA, the CDR3 is TGCGCCAGCAGCCAAGATCCCCCCGGGACGGTTGGGGACAATGAGCAGTTCTTC. Amino acids: CASSQDPPGTVGDNEQFF. J is TRBJ2-1 and V is TRBV4-1; D is tentatively TRBD1 or TRBD2 (5 bases each). The germline V gene encodes CDR1 MGHRA and CDR2 YSYEKL. V shed 0 bases and J shed 5 bases, with 20 bases lying between them. The CDR3 covers 18 residues.

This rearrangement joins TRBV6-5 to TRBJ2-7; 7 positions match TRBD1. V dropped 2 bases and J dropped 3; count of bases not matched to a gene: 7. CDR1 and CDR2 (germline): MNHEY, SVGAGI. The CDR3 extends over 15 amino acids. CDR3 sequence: CASSYDLGQHYEQYF. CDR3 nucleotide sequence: TGTGCCAGCAGTTACGATCTGGGACAGCACTACGAGCAGTACTTC.

CDR3 DNA: TGTGCCTGGCAGCAGGGCCTCTCTGGAAACACCATATATTTT. Translation: CAWQQGLSGNTIYF. The chain combines TRBV30 with TRBJ1-3, with a weak D call TRBD1 (5 bases). V gave up 5 bases and J gave up 0 bases, with 11 bases separating them. The CDR3 runs to 14 residues. Germline V gene lookup returns CDR1 GTSNPN and CDR2 SVGIG (reference sequence).